The rows below give T cell receptor beta chains drawn from one sample of a study of blood T cell repertoires in COVID-19. Sequencing used immunoSEQ multiplex PCR; TCRdb keeps in-frame clones, though not all of them. This sample has 100,000 or so clones, with roughly 80% found just once. Material: peripheral blood. The receptors stem from an older woman with acute or convalescent COVID-19. CDR3s include the opening cysteine and the closing phenylalanine or tryptophan. A D gene is named only where the DNA matches it firmly. Clone size is given for some rows only: seen once, a few or many times, or a class if the clone is expanded.

v_call: TRBV30
j_call: TRBJ1-6
clone_size: .
d_call: TRBD1
cdr3_aa: CAWSRRTDRVSPLHF
cdr3_nt: TGTGCCTGGAGCCGAAGAACGGACAGGGTATCACCCCTCCACTTT

v_call: TRBV29-1
j_call: TRBJ2-7
clone_size: .
d_call: TRBD1
cdr3_aa: CSVGQGAAYEQYF
cdr3_nt: TGCAGCGTTGGACAGGGGGCGGCCTACGAGCAGTACTTC

v_call: TRBV28
j_call: TRBJ1-5
clone_size: .
d_call: TRBD1
cdr3_aa: CASTQKNPGQGGNQPQHF
cdr3_nt: TGTGCCAGCACCCAAAAAAATCCGGGACAGGGAGGCAATCAGCCCCAGCATTTT

v_call: TRBV7-6
j_call: TRBJ2-7
clone_size: .
d_call: .
cdr3_aa: CASSQTGSPAEQYF
cdr3_nt: TGTGCCAGCAGCCAAACAGGGTCCCCTGCCGAGCAGTACTTC

v_call: TRBV27
j_call: TRBJ2-7
clone_size: .
d_call: .
cdr3_aa: CASRTGTRYEQYF
cdr3_nt: TGTGCCAGCAGAACCGGGACTCGCTACGAGCAGTACTTC

v_call: TRBV28
j_call: TRBJ2-1
clone_size: .
d_call: TRBD2
cdr3_aa: CASSSGGDRFGEQFF
cdr3_nt: TGTGCCAGCAGTTCCGGGGGGGACCGTTTCGGTGAGCAGTTCTTC

v_call: TRBV28
j_call: TRBJ1-5
clone_size: once
d_call: .
cdr3_aa: CASSFITGSNQPQHF
cdr3_nt: TGTGCCAGCAGTTTTATCACAGGGAGCAATCAGCCCCAGCATTTT

v_call: TRBV7-7
j_call: TRBJ2-5
clone_size: few
d_call: .
cdr3_aa: CASSSPRGETQYF
cdr3_nt: TGTGCCAGCAGCTCCCCACGGGGGGAGACCCAGTACTTC

v_call: TRBV4-1
j_call: TRBJ1-5
clone_size: .
d_call: .
cdr3_aa: CASSRQRGADQPQHF
cdr3_nt: TGCGCCAGCAGCCGACAAAGGGGTGCGGATCAGCCCCAGCATTTT

v_call: TRBV6-2/TRBV6-3
j_call: TRBJ2-5
clone_size: once
d_call: .
cdr3_aa: CASSYSSTAGETQYF
cdr3_nt: TGTGCCAGCAGTTACTCGAGCACAGCCGGTGAGACCCAGTACTTC

v_call: TRBV7-2
j_call: TRBJ1-5
clone_size: .
d_call: .
cdr3_aa: CASSLGTVQPQHF
cdr3_nt: TGTGCCAGCAGCTTAGGGACTGTCCAGCCCCAGCATTTT

v_call: TRBV3-1/TRBV3-2
j_call: TRBJ1-3
clone_size: .
d_call: TRBD1
cdr3_aa: CASSQEQGANFGNTIYF
cdr3_nt: TGTGCCAGCAGCCAAGAACAGGGGGCTAATTTTGGAAACACCATATATTTT

v_call: TRBV6-5
j_call: TRBJ1-2
clone_size: .
d_call: TRBD1
cdr3_aa: CASRLGQGVYGYTF
cdr3_nt: TGTGCCAGCAGACTAGGTCAGGGGGTTTATGGCTACACCTTC

v_call: TRBV5-4
j_call: TRBJ2-5
clone_size: .
d_call: TRBD2
cdr3_aa: CASSTGGAGGETQYF
cdr3_nt: TGTGCCAGCTCTACGGGGGGGGCTGGGGGAGAGACCCAGTACTTC

v_call: TRBV2
j_call: TRBJ1-4
clone_size: .
d_call: TRBD1
cdr3_aa: CASSEGDRGWDEKLFF
cdr3_nt: TGTGCCAGCAGTGAAGGGGACAGGGGATGGGATGAAAAACTGTTTTTT

v_call: TRBV7-2
j_call: TRBJ1-1
clone_size: .
d_call: .
cdr3_aa: CASSLDMNTEAFF
cdr3_nt: TGTGCCAGCAGCTTAGATATGAACACTGAAGCTTTCTTT

v_call: TRBV6-5
j_call: TRBJ2-1
clone_size: .
d_call: .
cdr3_aa: CASSYEQGAGWNEQFF
cdr3_nt: TGTGCCAGCAGTTACGAACAAGGGGCGGGGTGGAATGAGCAGTTCTTC

v_call: TRBV4-1
j_call: TRBJ2-5
clone_size: .
d_call: TRBD2
cdr3_aa: CASSQENLRGEETQYF
cdr3_nt: TGCGCCAGCAGCCAAGAGAACCTGCGGGGGGAAGAGACCCAGTACTTC

v_call: TRBV12-3/TRBV12-4
j_call: TRBJ1-2
clone_size: .
d_call: .
cdr3_aa: CASTSTENYGYTF
cdr3_nt: TGTGCCAGCACTTCGACAGAGAACTATGGCTACACCTTC

v_call: TRBV19
j_call: TRBJ2-3
clone_size: .
d_call: TRBD2
cdr3_aa: CATQRGGNADTQYF
cdr3_nt: TGTGCCACCCAGCGGGGCGGCAACGCAGATACGCAGTATTTT

v_call: TRBV28
j_call: TRBJ2-1
clone_size: .
d_call: .
cdr3_aa: CASSSQGYEQFF
cdr3_nt: TGTGCCAGCAGTTCACAGGGATATGAGCAGTTCTTC

v_call: TRBV5-1
j_call: TRBJ1-1
clone_size: .
d_call: .
cdr3_aa: CASSFQGMMNTEAFF
cdr3_nt: TGCGCCAGCAGTTTCCAGGGGATGATGAACACTGAAGCTTTCTTT

v_call: TRBV30
j_call: TRBJ2-5
clone_size: .
d_call: .
cdr3_aa: CAWSVGYQETQYF
cdr3_nt: TGTGCCTGGAGTGTCGGGTACCAAGAGACCCAGTACTTC

v_call: TRBV11-2
j_call: TRBJ2-3
clone_size: once
d_call: .
cdr3_aa: CASSPPGNTDTQYF
cdr3_nt: TGTGCCAGCAGCCCCCCGGGGAACACAGATACGCAGTATTTT

v_call: TRBV9
j_call: TRBJ2-2
clone_size: .
d_call: .
cdr3_aa: CASSVLRGSGELFF
cdr3_nt: TGTGCCAGCAGCGTACTCAGGGGTAGCGGGGAGCTGTTTTTT

v_call: TRBV12-3/TRBV12-4
j_call: TRBJ1-4
clone_size: few
d_call: .
cdr3_aa: CASNDRPNEKLFF
cdr3_nt: TGTGCCAGCAACGACAGACCGAATGAAAAACTGTTTTTT

v_call: TRBV4-3
j_call: TRBJ2-1
clone_size: .
d_call: TRBD1
cdr3_aa: CASSQAGQGGRHEQFF
cdr3_nt: TGCGCCAGCAGCCAGGCAGGTCAAGGGGGCCGCCACGAGCAGTTCTTC

v_call: TRBV27
j_call: TRBJ2-3
clone_size: .
d_call: .
cdr3_aa: CASSYSGVSTDTQYF
cdr3_nt: TGTGCCAGCAGTTATTCAGGGGTTAGCACAGATACGCAGTATTTT

v_call: TRBV6-1
j_call: TRBJ1-2
clone_size: .
d_call: .
cdr3_aa: CASSDRALGYTF
cdr3_nt: TGTGCCAGCAGTGACAGGGCTTTGGGCTACACCTTC

v_call: TRBV20-1
j_call: TRBJ2-7
clone_size: .
d_call: TRBD1
cdr3_aa: CSARTGLEQYF
cdr3_nt: TGCAGTGCGCGGACAGGTTTGGAGCAGTACTTC

v_call: TRBV18
j_call: TRBJ2-5
clone_size: .
d_call: TRBD2
cdr3_aa: CASSPDASGGGETQYF
cdr3_nt: TGTGCCAGCTCACCAGATGCCAGCGGGGGAGGGGAGACCCAGTACTTC

v_call: TRBV18
j_call: TRBJ1-1
clone_size: .
d_call: .
cdr3_aa: CASSPGAKGTEAFF
cdr3_nt: TGTGCCAGCTCACCAGGGGCTAAGGGGACTGAAGCTTTCTTT

v_call: TRBV5-1
j_call: TRBJ2-2
clone_size: few
d_call: TRBD1
cdr3_aa: CASSPSGTGTNGGELFF
cdr3_nt: TGCGCCAGCAGCCCGAGCGGGACAGGGACTAATGGCGGGGAGCTGTTTTTT

v_call: TRBV4-1
j_call: TRBJ2-7
clone_size: few
d_call: .
cdr3_aa: CASSPAGRSYEQYF
cdr3_nt: TGCGCCAGCAGCCCCGCGGGGAGGTCCTACGAGCAGTACTTC

v_call: TRBV19
j_call: TRBJ2-3
clone_size: .
d_call: TRBD2
cdr3_aa: CASSSGLAGGRNTDTQYF
cdr3_nt: TGTGCCAGTAGTTCCGGACTAGCGGGGGGAAGAAACACAGATACGCAGTATTTT

v_call: TRBV2
j_call: TRBJ1-2
clone_size: .
d_call: .
cdr3_aa: CASSEWEGYTF
cdr3_nt: TGTGCCAGCAGTGAGTGGGAGGGCTACACCTTC

v_call: TRBV3-1/TRBV3-2
j_call: TRBJ1-1
clone_size: .
d_call: .
cdr3_aa: CASTPSGNTEAFF
cdr3_nt: TGTGCCAGCACCCCTTCCGGGAACACTGAAGCTTTCTTT

v_call: TRBV7-6
j_call: TRBJ1-1
clone_size: .
d_call: TRBD1
cdr3_aa: CASRRDRAKNTEAFF
cdr3_nt: TGTGCCAGCAGAAGGGACAGGGCGAAGAACACTGAAGCTTTCTTT

v_call: TRBV5-4
j_call: TRBJ2-7
clone_size: .
d_call: TRBD2
cdr3_aa: CASSPGTSGGIYEQYF
cdr3_nt: TGTGCCAGCAGCCCGGGGACTAGCGGGGGGATATACGAGCAGTACTTC

v_call: TRBV28
j_call: TRBJ2-3
clone_size: .
d_call: TRBD2
cdr3_aa: CASNRDYGADTQYF
cdr3_nt: TGTGCCAGCAATCGGGACTATGGGGCAGATACGCAGTATTTT

v_call: TRBV7-2
j_call: TRBJ2-7
clone_size: .
d_call: TRBD1
cdr3_aa: CASVTGSPYEQYF
cdr3_nt: TGTGCCAGTGTGACAGGGAGTCCCTACGAGCAGTACTTC

v_call: TRBV6-1
j_call: TRBJ2-7
clone_size: .
d_call: TRBD2
cdr3_aa: CASSENPTSGGSYF
cdr3_nt: TGTGCCAGCAGTGAAAACCCCACTAGCGGGGGCTCTTACTTC

v_call: TRBV6-6
j_call: TRBJ1-4
clone_size: once
d_call: TRBD1
cdr3_aa: CASSPPSSGTGLEKLFF
cdr3_nt: TGTGCCAGCAGTCCACCGTCCTCCGGGACAGGTTTAGAAAAACTGTTTTTT

v_call: TRBV7-6
j_call: TRBJ2-5
clone_size: .
d_call: TRBD1
cdr3_aa: CASSVDRVGQETQYF
cdr3_nt: TGTGCCAGCAGCGTCGACAGGGTGGGCCAAGAGACCCAGTACTTC

v_call: TRBV30
j_call: TRBJ1-2
clone_size: .
d_call: .
cdr3_aa: CAWSVVQVETKNYGYTF
cdr3_nt: TGTGCCTGGAGTGTAGTTCAGGTAGAAACCAAGAACTATGGCTACACCTTC

v_call: TRBV5-4
j_call: TRBJ2-2
clone_size: .
d_call: .
cdr3_aa: CASSPNLRVNTGELFF
cdr3_nt: TGTGCCAGCAGCCCCAACCTACGGGTGAACACCGGGGAGCTGTTTTTT

v_call: TRBV12-5
j_call: TRBJ1-2
clone_size: .
d_call: TRBD1
cdr3_aa: CASGLAGTGLVGYTF
cdr3_nt: TGTGCTAGTGGTTTGGCCGGGACAGGGCTCGTGGGCTACACCTTC

v_call: TRBV5-5
j_call: TRBJ1-1
clone_size: .
d_call: .
cdr3_aa: CASSLGNRNTEAFF
cdr3_nt: TGTGCCAGCAGCTTGGGTAACAGAAACACTGAAGCTTTCTTT

v_call: TRBV5-5
j_call: TRBJ2-7
clone_size: .
d_call: .
cdr3_aa: CASSPPAISYEQYF
cdr3_nt: TGTGCCAGCAGCCCTCCAGCGATCTCCTACGAGCAGTACTTC

v_call: TRBV28
j_call: TRBJ2-2
clone_size: .
d_call: .
cdr3_aa: CASSPPVGRGTLKNTGELFF
cdr3_nt: TGTGCCAGCAGCCCACCCGTCGGACGGGGAACCTTGAAGAACACCGGGGAGCTGTTTTTT

v_call: TRBV5-5
j_call: TRBJ1-1
clone_size: .
d_call: .
cdr3_aa: CASSPGGRTVTEAFF
cdr3_nt: TGTGCCAGCAGCCCCGGCGGGAGGACGGTTACTGAAGCTTTCTTT